The 10 T cell receptor beta chains given below trace back to one sample, sequenced in a study of cytomegalovirus exposure and HLA in healthy donors. The study ran its PCR with 60 Vbeta and 13 Jbeta primers. Some clones are missing from TCRdb's copy, which holds only in-frame ones; the method was immunoSEQ multiplex PCR. The table has 100,000 to 150,000 clones, 70% to 80% seen once. Sequenced input: PBMCs. Source of these receptors: a man between 40 and 49 years old in good health and CMV-seronegative.

The genes are TRBV6-6 and TRBJ1-3; D gene unclear. V was trimmed by 4 bases and J by 9 bases, leaving 19 bases between them. Germline lookup yields CDR1 MNHNY and CDR2 SVGAGI (reference sequence). CDR3 length: 15 amino acids. The CDR3 DNA is TGTGCCAGCAGTTTGGACTTAAACGCCGGGTCCACCATATATTTT. It yields the protein CASSLDLNAGSTIYF.

Regarding this clone: Different DNA sequences within this sample yield the same CDR3. The gene calls are TRBV28 and TRBJ2-7; 8 bases match TRBD1. The CDR3 has 14 amino acids. Germline V gives CDR1 MDHEN, CDR2 SYDVKM. Trimming cost V 8 bases and J 6 bases; bases outside gene matches: 12. CDR3 nucleotides: TGTGCCAGCGGGTCCCAAGACAGGGGTTGCGAGCAGTACTTC. It is translated as CASGSQDRGCEQYF.

This chain's CDR3 is CASSDLRGLTNQETQYF. CDR3 DNA sequence: TGTGCCAGCAGTGACCTTCGGGGACTAACTAACCAAGAGACCCAGTACTTC. This chain links TRBV6-1 with TRBJ2-5; 7 bases map to TRBD2. This CDR3 has 17 amino acids. V was pared by 3 bases and J by 0 bases, with 10 bases of the junction left unmatched. Per germline, CDR1 MNHNS and CDR2 SASEGT.

This clone occurred a few times. J is TRBJ2-6 and V is TRBV5-4; 7 bases fit TRBD1. The length of the CDR3 is 18 residues. Trimming removed 3 bases from V and 1 base from J; junction bases left unmatched: 10. CDR1 is SGHNT and CDR2 is YYREEE in the germline V gene (reference sequence). The CDR3 loop reads CASSSGTDRTSGANVLTF. The CDR3 region has the DNA TGTGCCAGCAGCTCTGGGACAGATAGAACTTCTGGGGCCAACGTCCTGACTTTC.

The chain employs TRBV19 and TRBJ1-5, with 9 positions matching TRBD1. Germline assignment: CDR1 LNHDA and CDR2 SQIVND (reference sequence). This CDR3 has 17 amino acids. J gave up 7 bases and V 4 bases, and 14 bases lay outside the gene matches. The CDR3 reads CASSTSGTGIYWQPQHF. DNA of the CDR3: TGTGCCAGTAGTACCTCCGGGACAGGGATTTATTGGCAGCCCCAGCATTTT.

V is TRBV6-1 and J is TRBJ1-1; tentatively, D is TRBD1 (5 bases). V lost 9 bases, J lost 4 bases, and 18 bases lay in between. The CDR3 loop spans 14 amino acids. The germline CDR1 and CDR2 sequences are MNHNS and SASEGT. The CDR3 nucleotides read TGTGCCAGTCCGGGAGGGGCTGGTAGCACTGAAGCTTTCTTT. Translating gives CASPGGAGSTEAFF.

The chain joins TRBV28 to TRBJ1-4, with D maybe TRBD1 (5 bases). The CDR3 is 16 residues long. V lost 5 bases, J lost 5 bases, and 18 bases lay in between. Germline V lookup: CDR1 MDHEN, CDR2 SYDVKM. The chain's CDR3 is CASSPSSTARNEKLFF. DNA of the CDR3: TGTGCCAGCAGTCCAAGCTCGACAGCCAGGAATGAAAAACTGTTTTTT.

The V call is TRBV28, the J call TRBJ2-1; 9 positions agree with TRBD2. The J segment lost 8 bases and the V segment lost 8 bases, leaving 13 bases of the junction unmatched. The CDR3 length is 15 residues. From germline, CDR1 is MDHEN and CDR2 SYDVKM. This chain's CDR3 is CASLVAGARIDEQFF. CDR3 bases: TGTGCCAGCTTGGTAGCGGGGGCTCGAATCGATGAGCAGTTCTTC.

This clone was recorded many times. The CDR3 sequence: CASSLDSSGANVLTF. The CDR3, as DNA: TGTGCCAGCAGCCTCGACAGCTCTGGGGCCAACGTCCTGACTTTC. This chain links TRBV6-5 with TRBJ2-6; TRBD1 is a possible D gene (5 bases). The germline V and J ends were trimmed by 6 bases and 0 bases, with 9 bases remaining between them. CDR3 size: 15 residues. CDR1 is MNHEY and CDR2 is SVGAGI in the germline V gene.

This clone was observed a handful of times. This chain connects TRBV6-1 to TRBJ1-5; the D gene is possibly TRBD1 (6 bases). V lost 5 bases and J 5 bases, leaving 16 bases between the germline ends. The CDR3 contains 15 residues. Germline CDR1 is MNHNS and CDR2 is SASEGT. As DNA, the CDR3 is TGTGCCAGCAGTTGGACAGCATACAATCATCAGCCCCAGCATTTT. Its protein product is CASSWTAYNHQPQHF.